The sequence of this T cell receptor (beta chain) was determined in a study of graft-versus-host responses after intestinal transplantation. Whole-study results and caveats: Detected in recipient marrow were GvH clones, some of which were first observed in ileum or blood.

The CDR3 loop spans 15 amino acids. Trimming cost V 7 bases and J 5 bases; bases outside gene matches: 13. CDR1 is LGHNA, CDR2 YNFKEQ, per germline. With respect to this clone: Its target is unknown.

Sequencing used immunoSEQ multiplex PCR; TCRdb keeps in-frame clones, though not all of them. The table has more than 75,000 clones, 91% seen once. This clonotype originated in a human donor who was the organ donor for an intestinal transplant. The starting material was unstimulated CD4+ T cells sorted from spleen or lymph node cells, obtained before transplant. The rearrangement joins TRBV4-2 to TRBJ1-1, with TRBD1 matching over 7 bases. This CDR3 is CASNPTRGLLTEAFF. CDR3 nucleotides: TGTGCCAGCAACCCTACGAGGGGGCTACTAACTGAAGCTTTCTTT.